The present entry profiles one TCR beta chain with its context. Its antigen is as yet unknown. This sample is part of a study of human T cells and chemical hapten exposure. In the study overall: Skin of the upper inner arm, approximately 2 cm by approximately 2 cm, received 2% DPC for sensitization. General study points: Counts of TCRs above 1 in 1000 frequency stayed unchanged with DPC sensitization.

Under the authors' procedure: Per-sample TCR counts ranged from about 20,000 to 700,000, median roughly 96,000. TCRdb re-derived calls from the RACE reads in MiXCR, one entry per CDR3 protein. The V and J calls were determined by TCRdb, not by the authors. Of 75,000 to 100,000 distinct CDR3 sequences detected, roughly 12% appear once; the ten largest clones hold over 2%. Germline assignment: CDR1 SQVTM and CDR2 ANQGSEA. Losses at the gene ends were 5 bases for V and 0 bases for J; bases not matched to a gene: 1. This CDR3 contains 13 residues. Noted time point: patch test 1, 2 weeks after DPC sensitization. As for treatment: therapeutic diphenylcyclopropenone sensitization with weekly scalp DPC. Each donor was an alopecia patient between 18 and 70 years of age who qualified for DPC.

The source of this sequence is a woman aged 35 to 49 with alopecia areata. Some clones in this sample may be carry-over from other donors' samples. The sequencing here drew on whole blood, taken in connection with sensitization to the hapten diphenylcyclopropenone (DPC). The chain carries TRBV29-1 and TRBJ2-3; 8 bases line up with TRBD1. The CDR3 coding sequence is TGCAGCGTTTCAGGGGGCAGCACAGATACGCAGTATTTT. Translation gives CSVSGGSTDTQYF.